Presented here are 29 T cell receptor beta chains from one specimen sequenced in a study of cytomegalovirus exposure and HLA in healthy donors. The PCR was carried out with 60 Vbeta primers and 13 Jbeta primers. Clones were read by immunoSEQ multiplex PCR, and TCRdb kept only the in-frame ones, dropping some. This sample has around 76,000 clones, with around 76% found just once. Sequencing was performed on PBMCs. These receptors were collected from a man in his forties in good health and CMV-seronegative.

The chain carries TRBV5-1 and TRBJ1-1, with 8 bases aligning to TRBD1. Looked up from germline, CDR1 is SGHRS and CDR2 is YFSETQ. Losses at the gene ends were 2 bases for V and 4 bases for J; bases not matched to a gene: 4. This CDR3 contains 14 residues. The CDR3 sequence: CASSFGQGATEAFF. The CDR3 coding sequence is TGCGCCAGCAGCTTCGGACAGGGCGCCACTGAAGCTTTCTTT.

V and J are TRBV19 and TRBJ2-1; 10 bases match TRBD2. From germline, CDR1 is LNHDA and CDR2 SQIVND (reference sequence). This CDR3 is built from 14 residues. V dropped 7 bases and J dropped 8; count of bases not matched to a gene: 8. For the CDR3, the DNA is TGTGCCAGTACACAAGCGGGAGGGCCTCATGAGCAGTTCTTC. Encoded protein: CASTQAGGPHEQFF.

This chain connects TRBV5-1 to TRBJ2-7; D is uncertain. Germline CDR1 is SGHRS and CDR2 is YFSETQ. CDR3 length: 14 amino acids. V was shortened by 4 bases and J by 2 bases, with 13 bases between the two germline ends. The CDR3 sequence: CASSAAGSTYEQYF. CDR3 nucleotide sequence: TGCGCCAGCAGCGCGGCCGGGTCCACCTACGAGCAGTACTTC. Full variable domain (missing parts from reference TRBV5-1 and TRBJ2-7): KAGVTQTPRYLIKTRGQQVTLSCSPISGHRSVSWYQQTPGQGLQFLFEYFSETQRNKGNFPGRFSGRQFSNSRSEMNVSTLELGDSALYLCASSAAGSTYEQYFGPGTRLTVT.

The chain joins TRBV5-4 to TRBJ1-1; 9 bases agree with TRBD1. The CDR3 has 14 residues. Trimming removed 4 bases from V and 5 bases from J; junction bases left unmatched: 6. CDR1 SGHNT and CDR2 YYREEE come from the germline V gene (reference sequence). The CDR3 spells CASSLQGAKTEAFF. The CDR3 coding sequence is TGTGCCAGCAGCCTACAGGGGGCCAAAACTGAAGCTTTCTTT.

This clone has only a few counts. This chain links TRBV28 with TRBJ2-7, with 8 bases aligning to TRBD2. V lost 5 bases, J lost 4 bases, and 10 bases stayed unmatched. In germline, CDR1 is MDHEN, CDR2 SYDVKM. The CDR3 is made up of 15 amino acids. CDR3 nucleotide sequence: TGTGCCAGCAGTGCCTATAGCGGGAACTATTACGAGCAGTACTTC. Protein product: CASSAYSGNYYEQYF.

The chain links TRBV6-5 to TRBJ1-5; 8 nucleotides line up with TRBD1. The CDR3 totals 14 residues. Trimming took 4 bases from V and 2 from J; bases not matched to a gene: 1. In germline, CDR1 is MNHEY, CDR2 SVGAGI. CDR3 nucleotides: TGTGCCAGCAGTTTACAGGGGGGCAATCAGCCCCAGCATTTT. It encodes CASSLQGGNQPQHF.

The rearrangement links TRBV9 to TRBJ2-5, with 7 bases aligning to TRBD2. V was clipped by 3 bases and J by 2 bases; unmatched bases: 4. This CDR3 is 14 amino acids long. The germline V gene encodes CDR1 SGDLS and CDR2 YYNGEE. The CDR3 here is CASSAGTTQETQYF. The DNA of the CDR3 is TGTGCCAGCAGCGCCGGGACTACGCAAGAGACCCAGTACTTC.

A few counts support this clone. The V and J genes are TRBV7-8 and TRBJ2-7; 9 bases fit TRBD1. The germline V gene encodes CDR1 SGHVS and CDR2 FQNEAQ. The CDR3 spans 15 residues. V was clipped by 6 bases and J by 3 bases; unmatched bases: 9. The CDR3 region is CASRLTGTGNYEQYF. The CDR3 region has the DNA TGTGCCAGCAGACTCACCGGGACAGGGAACTACGAGCAGTACTTC.

The gene calls are TRBV28 and TRBJ2-5, with a possible D match to TRBD1 (6 bases). V was cut by 7 bases and J by 0 bases, with 9 bases left in between. CDR1 is MDHEN, CDR2 SYDVKM, per germline. The CDR3 has 13 amino acids. CDR3 sequence (DNA): TGTGCCAGCAAACGGACAGACCAAGAGACCCAGTACTTC. It yields the protein CASKRTDQETQYF.

The V gene is TRBV10-3, the J gene TRBJ2-6; 8 nucleotides line up with TRBD1. The ends lost 2 bases at V and 1 base at J; junction bases unmatched: 1. The germline CDR1 and CDR2 sequences are ENHRY and SYGVKD. CDR3 length: 16 residues. The CDR3 protein is CAISETGGSGANVLTF. CDR3 DNA: TGTGCCATCAGTGAGACAGGGGGTTCTGGGGCCAACGTCCTGACTTTC.

In this sample, this clone turned up a few times. V usage is TRBV19 and J usage is TRBJ2-7; tentative D call: TRBD1 (5 bases). The CDR3 covers 14 residues. Trimming removed 5 bases at V and 2 bases at J, with 13 bases between. CDR1 is LNHDA, CDR2 SQIVND, per germline (reference sequence). CDR3 sequence: CASSLQGRTYEQYF. The CDR3, as DNA: TGTGCCAGTAGTCTCCAGGGCCGTACCTACGAGCAGTACTTC.

V gene TRBV6-1 combines with J gene TRBJ2-7; 7 bases match TRBD1. Trimming at V came to 6 bases and at J to 2 bases, leaving 7 bases not matched to a gene. CDR1 MNHNS and CDR2 SASEGT come from the germline V gene. The CDR3 runs to 14 residues. CDR3 bases: TGTGCCAGCAGACCACAGGGGATACCCTACGAGCAGTACTTC. Encoded protein: CASRPQGIPYEQYF.

The chain couples TRBV5-1 to TRBJ2-5; possibly TRBD2 for D (6 bases). The germline gives CDR1 SGHRS, CDR2 YFSETQ. The CDR3 loop spans 14 amino acids. Trimming stripped 4 bases from V and 3 bases from J, with 13 bases between. This chain's CDR3 is CASSNGTGEETQYF. Written as DNA, the CDR3 is TGCGCCAGCAGCAACGGGACTGGCGAAGAGACCCAGTACTTC. Using reference TRBV5-1 and TRBJ2-5 for the parts outside the CDR3, the full variable domain is KAGVTQTPRYLIKTRGQQVTLSCSPISGHRSVSWYQQTPGQGLQFLFEYFSETQRNKGNFPGRFSGRQFSNSRSEMNVSTLELGDSALYLCASSNGTGEETQYFGPGTRLLVL.

This chain joins TRBV7-6 and TRBJ2-1; 8 bases fit TRBD1. The ends lost 5 bases at V and 4 bases at J; junction bases unmatched: 7. Per germline, CDR1 SGHVS and CDR2 FNYEAQ. CDR3 length: 15 amino acids. CDR3 region: CASSPGTGPYNEQFF. CDR3 nucleotides: TGTGCCAGCAGCCCCGGGACAGGACCTTACAATGAGCAGTTCTTC.

This rearrangement joins TRBV5-1 to TRBJ2-7, with 11 bases identical to TRBD1. CDR3 size: 15 residues. The trim removed 4 bases at V and 4 bases at J, leaving 7 bases unmatched. Germline V lookup: CDR1 SGHRS, CDR2 YFSETQ. CDR3 sequence: CASSSRTGGRYEQYF. The CDR3 coding sequence is TGCGCCAGCAGCAGTCGGACAGGGGGCCGATACGAGCAGTACTTC.

This chain connects TRBV4-2 to TRBJ2-5; 8 positions match TRBD2. Per germline, CDR1 LGHNA and CDR2 YNFKEQ. The CDR3 sequence is 16 residues long. The V and J ends lost 1 base and 5 bases, in that order; junction bases with no gene match: 9. The CDR3 DNA reads TGTGCCAGCAGCCAAGGAATAGCGGGATTTGTGGAGACCCAGTACTTC. This sequence encodes CASSQGIAGFVETQYF.

This clone was counted between two and nine times. The V call is TRBV4-1, the J call TRBJ2-7, with 12 bases identical to TRBD2. V was clipped by 8 bases and J by 7 bases; unmatched bases: 12. Germline CDR1 and CDR2: MGHRA and YSYEKL. The CDR3 loop spans 15 amino acids. The CDR3 sequence is CASRGASGRAGEQYF. The DNA for the CDR3 is TGCGCCAGCCGAGGGGCTAGCGGGAGGGCTGGGGAGCAGTACTTC.

The chain carries TRBV6-5 and TRBJ2-5, with D tentatively TRBD1 (5 bases). Germline CDR1 and CDR2: MNHEY and SVGAGI. CDR3 length equals 13 residues. V shed 2 bases and J shed 5 bases, with 9 bases lying between them. The CDR3 is CASSYGAVETQYF. The CDR3 coding sequence is TGTGCCAGCAGTTACGGGGCCGTCGAGACCCAGTACTTC.

The chain links TRBV7-9 to TRBJ2-7; no clear D. CDR3 length: 13 amino acids. V shed 1 base and J shed 6 bases, with 10 bases lying between them. Per germline, CDR1 SEHNR and CDR2 FQNEAQ (reference sequence). The chain's CDR3 is CASSLGSVREQYF. The CDR3, as DNA: TGTGCCAGCAGCTTAGGTTCAGTTCGCGAGCAGTACTTC.

This clone has only a few counts. The chain joins TRBV5-1 to TRBJ2-7, with 9 bases that match TRBD1. CDR3 length equals 14 residues. CDR1 and CDR2 from the germline V gene are SGHRS and YFSETQ. V lost 0 bases to trimming and J lost 6 bases; unmatched junction nucleotides: 4. The CDR3 is CASSLAGTGSEQYF. CDR3 coding DNA: TGCGCCAGCAGCTTGGCCGGGACAGGGAGCGAGCAGTACTTC. Full variable domain (outside the CDR3, taken from reference TRBV5-1 and TRBJ2-7): KAGVTQTPRYLIKTRGQQVTLSCSPISGHRSVSWYQQTPGQGLQFLFEYFSETQRNKGNFPGRFSGRQFSNSRSEMNVSTLELGDSALYLCASSLAGTGSEQYFGPGTRLTVT.

The chain links TRBV5-1 to TRBJ2-6; D unresolved. In germline, CDR1 is SGHRS, CDR2 YFSETQ. The length of the CDR3 is 15 residues. V lost 7 bases and J 1 base, leaving 12 bases between the germline ends. The DNA for the CDR3 is TGCGCCAGCGCCGATCAGGAATCTGGGGCCAACGTCCTGACTTTC. Protein sequence: CASADQESGANVLTF.

This rearrangement joins TRBV19 to TRBJ2-7; the match to TRBD1 covers 7 bases. Trimming took 3 bases from V and 3 from J; bases not matched to a gene: 2. This CDR3 has 13 amino acids. Germline loops: CDR1 LNHDA, CDR2 SQIVND (reference sequence). The CDR3 DNA reads as TGTGCCAGTAGTATGAGGGACAGCTACGAGCAGTACTTC. It specifies CASSMRDSYEQYF.

Regarding this clone: The junction shows a germline mismatch at one end, possibly a read error. V gene TRBV7-9 combines with J gene TRBJ1-1, with 10 bases matching TRBD1. The CDR3 is 13 amino acids. Germline V gene sequence: CDR1 SEHNR, CDR2 FQNEAQ (reference sequence). CDR3: CSSSIDRGRGAFF. The CDR3 DNA is TGTTCCAGCAGCATTGACAGGGGGCGAGGAGCTTTCTTT.

The rearrangement uses TRBV6-5 and TRBJ2-1; 9 bases match TRBD1. The germline V gene encodes CDR1 MNHEY and CDR2 SVGAGI. The CDR3 has 14 amino acids. Trimming removed 7 bases from V and 7 bases from J; junction bases left unmatched: 8. CDR3 sequence: CASNLGTGMNEQFF. In DNA, the CDR3 is TGTGCCAGCAACCTGGGGACAGGGATGAATGAGCAGTTCTTC.

CDR3 sequence reads: CSDRQGSRVGTQYF. In nucleotides, the CDR3 is TGCAGCGATAGACAGGGATCTCGAGTAGGGACCCAGTACTTC. This chain connects TRBV29-1 to TRBJ2-5, with 7 positions matching TRBD1. This CDR3 has 14 amino acids. Per germline, CDR1 SQVTM and CDR2 ANQGSEA. With V trimmed by 7 bases and J by 7 bases, 15 bases remained unmatched. Full variable domain (rest looked up from reference TRBV29-1 and TRBJ2-5): SAVISQKPSRDICQRGTSLTIQCQVDSQVTMMFWYRQQPGQSLTLIATANQGSEATYESGFVIDKFPISRPNLTFSTLTVSNMSPEDSSIYLCSDRQGSRVGTQYFGPGTRLLVL.

This clone was seen once. The chain combines TRBV2 with TRBJ1-1, with 7 bases lining up with TRBD1. V was pared by 6 bases and J by 0 bases, with 7 bases of the junction left unmatched. This CDR3 has 15 residues. CDR1 is SNHLY, CDR2 FYNNEI, per germline. Here the CDR3 DNA reads TGTGCCAGCAGGGCCAGACAGGGAGTGAACACTGAAGCTTTCTTT. It specifies CASRARQGVNTEAFF.

This rearrangement joins TRBV11-3 to TRBJ2-3, with 8 bases aligning to TRBD1. V shed 4 bases and J 0 bases; nucleotides not matched to a gene: 3. This CDR3 has 15 residues. Looked up from germline, CDR1 is SGHNT and CDR2 is YENEEA. The CDR3 loop is CASSSRTGSTDTQYF. In nucleotides, the CDR3 is TGTGCCAGCAGCTCTCGGACAGGGAGCACAGATACGCAGTATTTT. Combining the CDR3 with reference TRBV11-3 and TRBJ2-3 gives the whole variable domain EAGVVQSPRYKIIEKKQPVAFWCNPISGHNTLYWYLQNLGQGPELLIRYENEEAVDDSQLPKDRFSAERLKGVDSTLKIQPAELGDSAVYLCASSSRTGSTDTQYFGPGTRLTVL.

The chain is built from TRBV11-2 and TRBJ2-7; weak D call: TRBD2 (6 bases). Trimming took 1 base from V and 0 from J, leaving 19 bases between them. The CDR3 consists of 18 residues. Germline values: CDR1 SGHAT, CDR2 FQNNGV. DNA of the CDR3: TGTGCCAGCAGCTTAGCCCCCCCAAGACTCGGGGGCTCCTACGAGCAGTACTTC. Its protein product is CASSLAPPRLGGSYEQYF. Full variable domain (outside the CDR3, taken from reference TRBV11-2 and TRBJ2-7): EAGVAQSPRYKIIEKRQSVAFWCNPISGHATLYWYQQILGQGPKLLIQFQNNGVVDDSQLPKDRFSAERLKGVDSTLKIQPAKLEDSAVYLCASSLAPPRLGGSYEQYFGPGTRLTVT.

V gene TRBV11-1 combines with J gene TRBJ2-7, with 7 bases that match TRBD2. J lost 5 bases, V lost 5 bases, and 15 bases had no gene match. Germline V gives CDR1 SGHAT, CDR2 FQDESV (reference sequence). This CDR3 is built from 16 residues. This chain's CDR3 is CASSRGSVGGSHEQYF. CDR3 in DNA: TGTGCCAGCAGCCGGGGATCTGTGGGAGGGAGCCACGAGCAGTACTTC.